These 22 T cell receptor beta chains came from one sample sequenced in a study of tumor-infiltrating lymphocytes in primary liver carcinoma. The study co-extracted DNA and RNA from 20-30 mg of unsorted bulk tissue. TCR beta cDNA was reverse-transcribed from roughly 0.45 ug of total RNA. The reaction used a constant-region primer and ProtoScript II reverse transcriptase. Researchers made the TCR beta libraries by running three nested multiplex PCR rounds with slightly modified ARM-PCR. The two initial PCR rounds, roughly 11 cycles each, used TRBV1-TRBV30 forward and C-beta reverse primers. TCRdb re-analysed the multiplex PCR reads in MiXCR, keeping a single row per CDR3 protein. The sample records around 81,000 distinct CDR3 sequences, 71% being singletons. The sample was liver tumor tissue from sampling region 4. Subset of the sample: tumor region T4, right-lateral pole. These receptors originate from a woman aged 55 to 70 with primary liver carcinoma and hepatitis B virus infection.

This clonotype showed up many times. The J gene is TRBJ2-7, the V gene TRBV10-3, with TRBD2 identical over 8 bases. The CDR3 has 15 residues. Germline-derived CDR1 and CDR2 are ENHRY and SYGVKD. V gave up 2 bases and J gave up 2 bases; unmatched junction bases: 5. The CDR3 sequence is CAISERTSYPYEQYF. CDR3 DNA sequence: TGTGCCATCAGTGAGCGGACTAGCTATCCCTACGAGCAGTACTTC.

As for this clonotype: One junction end does not reproduce the germline sequence, and a read error may be involved. This chain joins TRBV11-3 and TRBJ2-1; 7 bases map to TRBD2. The CDR3 is 17 residues long. Germline V gene lookup returns CDR1 SGHNT and CDR2 YENEEA. The CDR3, as DNA: TGTGCCAGCGGCTTAGGTCGGGGGGAGTGGGACGTCGATGAGCAGTTCTTC. This sequence encodes CASGLGRGEWDVDEQFF.

The chain is built from TRBV11-3 and TRBJ2-1; TRBD2 matches 9 bases. The CDR3 is 17 amino acids. The germline CDR1 and CDR2 sequences are SGHNT and YENEEA. V lost 1 base to trimming and J lost 5 bases; unmatched junction nucleotides: 9. The CDR3 here is CASSLGQGGGGNNEQFF. The CDR3, as DNA: TGTGCCAGCAGCTTAGGTCAAGGCGGGGGGGGAAACAATGAGCAGTTCTTC.

Points on this clonotype: A much larger clone lies a single base off, so this may be a read error. CDR3 region: CASNSKRTGLNNLPLHF. The CDR3 coding sequence is TGTGCCAGCAACTCGAAGCGGACGGGGCTTAATAATTTACCCCTCCACTTT. This sequence joins TRBV6-5 and TRBJ1-6; D is perhaps TRBD1 (5 bases). Germline CDR1 is MNHEY and CDR2 is SVGAGI. The CDR3 has 17 residues.

On this clonotype itself: The missing conserved phenylalanine or tryptophan at the end of this CDR3 makes a read error likely. The rearrangement links TRBV12-3 or TRBV12-4 to TRBJ1-2; the match to TRBD1 covers 9 bases. This CDR3 contains 13 residues. Trimming at V came to 3 bases and at J to 10 bases, leaving 6 bases not matched to a gene. DNA of the CDR3: TGTGCCAGCAGTTTTTGTAGACAGGGGGACTACACCCTC. Amino acid sequence: CASSFCRQGDYTL.

This clonotype showed up just a few times. A much larger clone is a single base away; this may be a read error. This sequence joins TRBV5-1 and TRBJ2-3; 11 nucleotides match TRBD2. The length of the CDR3 is 16 residues. Per germline, CDR1 SGHRS and CDR2 YFSETQ. The ends lost 2 bases at V and 4 bases at J; junction bases unmatched: 6. CDR3 amino acids: CASSLQTSGSADTQYF. CDR3 in DNA: TGCGCCAGCAGCTTACAAACTAGCGGGAGTGCAGATACGCAGTATTTT.

This clonotype has a count of ten or more. This sequence joins TRBV2 and TRBJ2-7; TRBD1 matches 8 bases. The CDR3 is 13 residues long. V shed 8 bases, J shed 2 bases, and the junction held 5 bases outside the gene matches. The V gene's germline CDR1 is SNHLY and CDR2 FYNNEI. The CDR3 sequence is CASSKQGAYEQYF. CDR3 in DNA: TGTGCCAGCTCTAAACAGGGGGCCTACGAGCAGTACTTC.

Concerning this clonotype itself: It may be a read error: a sequence one base away is much more abundant. The chain is built from TRBV7-9 and TRBJ2-7; 7 bases are shared with TRBD2. The CDR3 loop spans 16 amino acids. Germline V CDR1 and CDR2: SEHNR, FQNEAQ (reference sequence). The chain's CDR3 is CVSSLARGEGSYEQYF. The DNA for the CDR3 is TGTGTCAGCAGCTTAGCGCGCGGGGAGGGATCCTACGAGCAGTACTTC.

Of note for this clonotype: Its ends do not fully match the called genes, so a read error is possible. The chain uses TRBV6-5 and TRBJ2-2; D possibly corresponds to TRBD1 (7 bases). Germline V CDR1 and CDR2: MNHEY, SVGAGI. The CDR3 sequence is 15 residues long. The CDR3 reads CANSYGQGGAGKLFF. The CDR3 bases are TGTGCCAACAGTTACGGGCAGGGGGGCGCCGGGAAGCTGTTTTTT.

With respect to this clonotype: This sequence may be a read error, since a much larger clone differs from it by one base. The V and J genes are TRBV5-8 and TRBJ1-5; D is unresolved. CDR1 is SGHTS and CDR2 is YDEGEE in the germline V gene. The CDR3 runs 18 residues. CDR3 residues: CVSSPWVAGYNSNQPQHF. DNA for the CDR3: TGTGTCAGCAGCCCCTGGGTGGCAGGTTATAATAGCAATCAGCCCCAGCATTTT.

This clonotype was picked up many times. The V call is TRBV4-1, the J call TRBJ2-7; the D is unclear. V lost 1 base and J 2 bases, leaving 12 bases between the germline ends. This CDR3 has 15 residues. Germline lookup yields CDR1 MGHRA and CDR2 YSYEKL. CDR3 DNA: TGCGCCAGCAGCCAAGCTGCGCTTCCGGCCTACGAGCAGTACTTC. Translated, it gives CASSQAALPAYEQYF.

Turning to this clonotype: At one boundary the junction diverges from the germline segment, which might be a read error. The chain recombines TRBV7-9 with TRBJ1-5; weak D call: TRBD1 (6 bases). The CDR3 spans 14 residues. CDR1 SEHNR and CDR2 FQNEAQ come from the germline V gene (reference sequence). DNA for the CDR3: TGTGCCAGCAGCCCCCAGGGGAGCAAACAGCCCCAGCATTTT. Translated: CASSPQGSKQPQHF.

A word on this clonotype: Since no conserved phenylalanine or tryptophan closes the CDR3, a read error is the likely cause. The chain is built from TRBV11-2 and TRBJ2-3; 10 positions match TRBD2. CDR1 and CDR2 from the germline V gene are SGHAT and FQNNGV. The length of the CDR3 is 15 residues. V gave up 7 bases and J gave up 4 bases; unmatched junction bases: 8. The CDR3 sequence is CASNPRLAGPDTQYL. CDR3 sequence (DNA): TGTGCCAGCAACCCTAGACTAGCGGGCCCAGATACGCAGTATTTG.

A note on this clonotype: One end of the junction varies from germline; a read error may be responsible. The rearrangement links TRBV6-5 to TRBJ2-2; D is possibly TRBD2 (6 bases). This CDR3 is 14 amino acids long. Germline CDR1 reads MNHEY; CDR2 reads SVGAGI. The CDR3 spells CASEGGTNTRELFF. CDR3 bases: TGTGCCAGTGAAGGCGGGACGAACACCAGGGAGCTGTTTTTT.

On this clonotype itself: A read error may produce the germline difference seen at one junction end. The rearrangement uses TRBV5-5 and TRBJ1-6; maybe TRBD1 (6 bases). The length of the CDR3 is 14 residues. The germline CDR1 and CDR2 sequences are SGHKS and YYEKEE (reference sequence). CDR3 sequence (DNA): TGTGCCAGCAGGCGGGACATTGACAATTCACGCCTCCACTTC. It codes for CASRRDIDNSRLHF.

This clonotype has more than one count but fewer than ten. The chain has TRBV9 and TRBJ2-2; D is ambiguous. The CDR3 spans 14 residues. Per germline, CDR1 SGDLS and CDR2 YYNGEE. Trimming removed 0 bases from V and 4 bases from J, with 7 bases in between. In DNA, the CDR3 is TGTGCCAGCAGCGTAGGAAGGATCACCGGGGAGCTGTTTTTT. Translation: CASSVGRITGELFF.

The count of this clonotype is one. The gene calls are TRBV11-2 and TRBJ2-3; the D gene is possibly TRBD2 (6 bases). Trimming cost V 5 bases and J 6 bases, with 18 bases left between them. The CDR3 is 15 amino acids. Germline assignment: CDR1 SGHAT and CDR2 FQNNGV. The CDR3 sequence is CASSPDSGGADTQYF. DNA of the CDR3: TGTGCCAGCAGCCCAGACTCGGGCGGGGCCGATACGCAGTATTTT.

As regards this clonotype: The conserved phenylalanine or tryptophan normally closing the CDR3 is absent here, so this likely arose from a read error. The chain employs TRBV5-4 and TRBJ2-3; the D gene is possibly TRBD2 (6 bases). This CDR3 has 17 residues. Germline V CDR1 and CDR2: SGHNT, YYREEE (reference sequence). This CDR3 reads CASSFPRLVEGLGTQYI. The CDR3 nucleotides read TGTGCTAGCAGCTTCCCTCGACTAGTAGAGGGCCTCGGTACGCAGTATATT.

This clonotype has a single count. One junction end disagrees with the germline gene, perhaps due to a read error. The gene calls are TRBV11-2 and TRBJ2-7; D ambiguous. The CDR3 sequence is 12 residues long. Germline CDR1 SGHAT, CDR2 FQNNGV. The CDR3: CGSSLGLGEQYF. The CDR3 DNA reads as TGTGGCAGCAGCTTGGGTCTGGGCGAGCAATACTTC.

This clonotype appeared a few times. A read error may produce the germline difference seen at one junction end. This chain joins TRBV19 and TRBJ2-1; TRBD2 matches at 11 bases. Germline values: CDR1 LNHDA, CDR2 SQIVND (reference sequence). The CDR3 length is 15 residues. CDR3 nucleotide sequence: TGTGCCAGTAATCTACTAGCGGGAGATATCAATGAGCAGTCCTTC. Translation: CASNLLAGDINEQSF. The full variable domain, with the rest looked up from reference TRBV19 and TRBJ2-1, is DGGITQSPKYLFRKEGQNVTLSCEQNLNHDAMYWYRQDPGQGLRLIYYSQIVNDFQKGDIAEGYSVSREKKESFPLTVTSAQKNPTAFYLCASNLLAGDINEQSFGPGTRLTVL.

Points on this clonotype: At one end, the junction sequence differs from germline, possibly due to a read error. The J gene is TRBJ2-4, the V gene TRBV29-1; maybe TRBD2 (5 bases). From germline, CDR1 is SQVTM and CDR2 ANQGSEA. This CDR3 is 13 amino acids long. This chain's CDR3 is CSVEHGVQNIQYF. As DNA, the CDR3 is TGCAGTGTTGAACACGGGGTCCAAAACATTCAGTACTTC.

In the case of this clonotype: Germline and junction disagree at one end, which may indicate a read error. The V gene is TRBV6-5, the J gene TRBJ1-2, with D maybe TRBD1 (5 bases). The germline V gene has CDR1 MNHEY and CDR2 SVGAGI. The CDR3 is made up of 12 amino acids. The CDR3 DNA follows: TGTGCCAGCTCCCGACCTGGGGGAGGCTATGCCTTC. It translates to CASSRPGGGYAF.